This entry describes one TCR beta chain. This sample stems from a study of T-cell reconstitution after alpha-beta-depleted transplantation in children. Unique molecular identifiers were incorporated when the TCRbeta library was constructed. A single record per CDR3 protein comes from TCRdb applying MiXCR to the PCR reads. There are 250,000 to 350,000 distinct CDR3 sequences in the sample; more than 9% occur only once, and roughly a tenth lies in the top ten. The CDR3 runs to 16 residues. The germline CDR1 and CDR2 sequences are SGHDN and FVKESK. The trim removed 2 bases at V and 3 bases at J, leaving 9 bases unmatched.

Sequenced material: PBMCs from the stem cell graft donor, taken from the stem cell graft. The chain couples TRBV14 to TRBJ2-5, with TRBD2 matching over 7 bases. The receptor was derived from a human donor who donated a stem cell graft to a child with SCID. CDR3 nucleotide sequence: TGTGCCAGCAGCCAAATCTCCGGGACTACAGAAGAGACCCAGTACTTC. This sequence encodes CASSQISGTTEETQYF.